Below, 7 T cell receptor beta chains from the same sample are listed, as sequenced in a study of shared clonotypes between healthy human individuals. Generated by immunoSEQ multiplex PCR, the TCRdb table keeps only in-frame clones and is missing some. The table has some 650,000 clones, more than 95% seen once; the top ten hold around 0.06%. Sequenced: naive CD4+ T cells sorted from blood. Noted subset: CD45RA+ positively selected. The source is a woman in her thirties in good health.

This clone was found a few times. J is TRBJ2-5 and V is TRBV7-9; the D is unclear. CDR1 is SEHNR, CDR2 FQNEAQ, per germline (reference sequence). V was cut by 1 base and J by 8 bases, with 5 bases left in between. CDR3 length: 11 residues. In nucleotides, the CDR3 is TGTGCCAGCAGCTTAGAGCGTACCCAGTACTTC. It specifies CASSLERTQYF.

This sequence joins TRBV19 and TRBJ1-1; D is ambiguous. V lost 5 bases, J lost 0 bases, and 7 bases lay in between. CDR1 is LNHDA, CDR2 SQIVND, per germline (reference sequence). CDR3 size: 13 residues. CDR3 loop: CASSFSLNTEAFF. CDR3 sequence (DNA): TGTGCCAGTAGTTTCTCCTTGAACACTGAAGCTTTCTTT. The variable domain in full, with the rest retrieved from reference TRBV19 and TRBJ1-1, is DGGITQSPKYLFRKEGQNVTLSCEQNLNHDAMYWYRQDPGQGLRLIYYSQIVNDFQKGDIAEGYSVSREKKESFPLTVTSAQKNPTAFYLCASSFSLNTEAFFGQGTRLTVV.

The V gene is TRBV4-1, the J gene TRBJ1-4, with a tentative D call TRBD1 (5 bases). Germline CDR1 and CDR2: MGHRA and YSYEKL. V was cut by 1 base and J by 4 bases, with 13 bases left in between. CDR3 length: 16 residues. The CDR3 here is CASSQVPGLSNEKLFF. The CDR3 nucleotides are TGCGCCAGCAGCCAAGTGCCGGGACTGAGTAATGAAAAACTGTTTTTT.

The J gene is TRBJ1-1, the V gene TRBV28; TRBD1 agrees at 8 bases. The length of the CDR3 is 11 residues. Trimming at V came to 7 bases and at J to 10 bases, leaving 5 bases not matched to a gene. The germline gives CDR1 MDHEN, CDR2 SYDVKM. The CDR3 DNA is TGTGCCAGCATGCAGGGGGCGGGAGCTTTCTTT. It encodes CASMQGAGAFF.

The chain recombines TRBV25-1 with TRBJ1-2, with D uncertain. V lost 5 bases and J lost 2, with 12 bases in between. Germline V CDR1 and CDR2: MGHDK, SYGVNS. The CDR3 is made up of 14 amino acids. CDR3 loop: CASSPTAGNYGYTF. The CDR3 DNA sequence: TGTGCCAGCAGTCCCACGGCCGGGAACTATGGCTACACCTTC.

This rearrangement joins TRBV6-5 to TRBJ2-1; D is undetermined. Trimming left V 9 bases short and J 4 bases short, with 4 bases between. Germline loops: CDR1 MNHEY, CDR2 SVGAGI. The CDR3 contains 10 residues. The CDR3 coding sequence is TGTGCCAGTAAATACAATGAGCAGTTCTTC. The encoded protein is CASKYNEQFF.

This clone was detected only once. The chain uses TRBV6-5 and TRBJ2-7; D may be TRBD1 (6 bases). CDR1 and CDR2 from the germline V gene are MNHEY and SVGAGI. Trimming stripped 6 bases from V and 2 bases from J, with 14 bases between. CDR3 length: 14 amino acids. CDR3 in DNA: TGTGCCAGCAGCAAGAATCAGGGGACCTACGAGCAGTACTTC. Protein sequence: CASSKNQGTYEQYF.